Below, one T cell receptor (beta chain) is given with its context. Its specificity is not known. A junction end diverges from the germline sequence, so it may reflect a read error. RNA transcripts yielded amplified TCR beta CDR3 regions. During a first-round RT-PCR of the TCR CDR3, the HTBI primer set was used. TCRdb re-derived calls from the multiplex PCR reads in MiXCR, one entry per CDR3 protein. The sample yields approximately 610,000 distinct CDR3 sequences, roughly 15% seen once. This sample was taken from a study of T cells in Graves' hyperthyroidism and ophthalmopathy. Study results and limitations: It was a median approximately 6.9 months before onset that the model predicted ophthalmopathy. Blood also contained most expanded thyroid clonotypes above 0.001.

The study excluded patients with uncontrolled infection, other autoimmune disease, pregnancy or lactation. Clinical symptoms, serum thyroxine and TRAb, thyroid ultrasound and orbital computed tomography together formed the diagnostic basis. This CDR3 has 15 amino acids. CDR1 is SGHTA and CDR2 is FQGNSA in the germline V gene. Sequencing used blood. The TCR sequence derives from a woman between 35 and 50 years old with Graves' ophthalmopathy. The chain employs TRBV7-2 and TRBJ1-1; possible D gene TRBD1, 5 bases. The CDR3 here is CAGSLFRVKNTEAFF. CDR3 in DNA: TGTGCCGGCAGCTTATTCAGGGTTAAGAACACTGAAGCTTTCTTT.